The 21 T cell receptor beta chains given below trace back to one sample, sequenced in a study of T cell responses to AZD1222 COVID-19 vaccine. Method: immunoSEQ multiplex PCR; TCRdb's copy keeps in-frame clones and lacks some. The data hold some 83,000 clones, with approximately 91% observed a single time. The sequencing here drew on peripheral blood, taken 28 days after the second AZD1222 dose. The receptors derive from an adult who received the AZD1222 COVID-19 vaccine.

The J gene is TRBJ2-2, the V gene TRBV30, with 7 nucleotides matching TRBD1. The CDR3 contains 18 residues. CDR1 is GTSNPN, CDR2 SVGIG, per germline (reference sequence). The V and J ends lost 3 bases and 6 bases, in that order; junction bases with no gene match: 19. The DNA for the CDR3 is TGTGCCTGGAGCATGCCTAAAATCCTAACAGGGGTTGCCGGGGAGCTGTTTTTT. It encodes CAWSMPKILTGVAGELFF.

The chain links TRBV4-3 to TRBJ2-3, with D possibly called TRBD1 or TRBD2 (5 bases each). There are 16 residues in the CDR3. V shed 0 bases and J shed 1 base, with 11 bases lying between them. Germline CDR1 LGHNA, CDR2 YSLEER. The CDR3 DNA is TGCGCCAGCAGCCAAGATGAACGGGGCCGCACAGATACGCAGTATTTT. Protein sequence: CASSQDERGRTDTQYF.

V gene TRBV5-5 combines with J gene TRBJ1-4, with D unresolved. This CDR3 is built from 12 residues. Germline values: CDR1 SGHKS, CDR2 YYEKEE (reference sequence). V dropped 6 bases and J dropped 4 bases, with 7 bases sitting between them. CDR3 sequence: CASMGINEKLFF. The CDR3 coding sequence is TGTGCCAGCATGGGAATTAATGAAAAACTGTTTTTT. Based on the CDR3 plus reference TRBV5-5 and TRBJ1-4, the full variable domain is DAGVTQSPTHLIKTRGQQVTLRCSPISGHKSVSWYQQVLGQGPQFIFQYYEKEERGRGNFPDRFSARQFPNYSSELNVNALLLGDSALYLCASMGINEKLFFGSGTQLSVL.

This chain joins TRBV15 and TRBJ1-4; D is uncertain. Germline CDR1 and CDR2: LNHNV and YYDKDF (reference sequence). Trimming left V 0 bases short and J 4 bases short, with 9 bases between. This CDR3 spans 15 amino acids. The chain's CDR3 is CATSRDSSRNEKLFF. The CDR3 coding sequence is TGTGCCACCAGCAGAGATTCCAGTCGTAATGAAAAACTGTTTTTT.

V and J are TRBV4-1 and TRBJ2-7; 7 positions agree with TRBD1. V was clipped by 4 bases and J by 4 bases; unmatched bases: 4. Germline loops: CDR1 MGHRA, CDR2 YSYEKL. The CDR3 is 13 amino acids. DNA for the CDR3: TGCGCCAGCAGCCCCGGGACAGTATACGAGCAGTACTTC. Its translation: CASSPGTVYEQYF.

The gene calls are TRBV30 and TRBJ1-5; maybe TRBD1 (6 bases). CDR1 and CDR2 from the germline V gene are GTSNPN and SVGIG (reference sequence). Trimming took 2 bases from V and 8 from J, leaving 19 bases between them. CDR3 length: 15 amino acids. The chain's CDR3 is CAWSSGTILAKPQHF. CDR3 in DNA: TGTGCCTGGAGTTCCGGGACAATCTTGGCTAAGCCCCAGCATTTT.

The gene calls are TRBV5-1 and TRBJ1-2; TRBD1 matches 8 bases. CDR3 length: 14 residues. Trimming took 4 bases from V and 6 from J; bases not matched to a gene: 8. CDR1 SGHRS and CDR2 YFSETQ come from the germline V gene. In nucleotides, the CDR3 is TGCGCCAGCAGCGCAAGGACAGGGTTTGATGGCTACACCTTC. Amino acid sequence: CASSARTGFDGYTF.

A few counts support this clone. The chain uses TRBV4-2 and TRBJ1-1; TRBD1 agrees at 7 bases. The V and J ends lost 2 bases and 5 bases, in that order; junction bases with no gene match: 8. From germline, CDR1 is LGHNA and CDR2 YNFKEQ. The CDR3 loop spans 15 amino acids. DNA for the CDR3: TGTGCCAGCAGCCAAAAGGGGGCAGTCTGGACTGAAGCTTTCTTT. Translated, it gives CASSQKGAVWTEAFF.

This chain uses TRBV6-5 with TRBJ1-2; D possibly corresponds to TRBD1 (6 bases). The ends were cut back, 6 bases at V and 3 bases at J, with 17 bases in the middle. This CDR3 spans 15 amino acids. CDR1 is MNHEY and CDR2 is SVGAGI in the germline V gene. The CDR3 sequence is CASRSPFGGDYGYTF. Written as DNA, the CDR3 is TGTGCCAGCAGATCGCCATTTGGGGGCGACTATGGCTACACCTTC.

The J gene is TRBJ1-1, the V gene TRBV29-1; D unclear. Germline V gene sequence: CDR1 SQVTM, CDR2 ANQGSEA. This CDR3 is 12 amino acids long. With 5 bases removed from V and 4 bases from J, the gap between germline ends came to 11 bases. The CDR3 region is CSVSQVSTEAFF. The CDR3 DNA is TGCAGCGTTTCTCAGGTCAGCACTGAAGCTTTCTTT.

V and J are TRBV7-2 and TRBJ1-3; D perhaps matches TRBD1 (6 bases). Germline CDR1 reads SGHTA; CDR2 reads FQGNSA. The CDR3 runs 18 residues. With 0 bases removed from V and 1 base from J, the gap between germline ends came to 16 bases. The chain's CDR3 is CASSLALQGKSSGNTIYF. The CDR3 coding sequence is TGTGCCAGCAGCTTAGCGCTACAGGGTAAATCGTCTGGAAACACCATATATTTT.

The gene calls are TRBV19 and TRBJ1-1, with TRBD1 identical over 11 bases. Germline CDR1 is LNHDA and CDR2 is SQIVND (reference sequence). The CDR3 extends over 13 amino acids. V shed 6 bases, J shed 5 bases, and the junction held 2 bases outside the gene matches. The CDR3 bases are TGTGCCAGTAGGGACAGGGGGCGAACTGAAGCTTTCTTT. Amino acid sequence: CASRDRGRTEAFF. Together with reference TRBV19 and TRBJ1-1, the CDR3 gives the full variable domain: DGGITQSPKYLFRKEGQNVTLSCEQNLNHDAMYWYRQDPGQGLRLIYYSQIVNDFQKGDIAEGYSVSREKKESFPLTVTSAQKNPTAFYLCASRDRGRTEAFFGQGTRLTVV.

This chain connects TRBV3-1 (or the pseudogene TRBV3-2) to TRBJ1-6, with no clear D. There are 13 residues in the CDR3. Trimming removed 4 bases at V and 13 bases at J, with 14 bases between. The germline V gene encodes CDR1 LGHDT and CDR2 YNNKEL (reference sequence). In DNA, the CDR3 is TGTGCCAGCAGCCCAAAGAGGAAGGGCCCCCTCCACTTT. Protein sequence: CASSPKRKGPLHF.

There are a few counts of this clone. This sequence joins TRBV14 and TRBJ1-5, with 10 bases identical to TRBD1. CDR1 is SGHDN and CDR2 is FVKESK in the germline V gene. The trim removed 4 bases at V and 6 bases at J, leaving 6 bases unmatched. The length of the CDR3 is 15 residues. The CDR3 spells CASSLGTGVLQPQHF. CDR3 nucleotide sequence: TGTGCCAGCAGCCTAGGGACAGGGGTCCTTCAGCCCCAGCATTTT.

This clone has just one count. The V and J genes are TRBV27 and TRBJ2-2; 10 bases map to TRBD2. Unmatched junction bases numbered 3, after V lost 4 bases and J lost 4 bases. Germline CDR1 and CDR2: MNHEY and SMNVEV (reference sequence). The CDR3 extends over 15 amino acids. The CDR3 spells CASSSSGGPTGELFF. In DNA form, the CDR3 reads TGTGCCAGCAGTTCTAGCGGGGGCCCCACCGGGGAGCTGTTTTTT.

V usage is TRBV11-2 and J usage is TRBJ1-3; D not certain. V dropped 5 bases and J dropped 4 bases, with 18 bases sitting between them. The CDR3 runs 16 residues. Germline V gene lookup returns CDR1 SGHAT and CDR2 FQNNGV. The CDR3 reads CASSDKRAGIGNTIYF. CDR3 nucleotides: TGTGCCAGCAGCGACAAGAGGGCGGGGATCGGAAACACCATATATTTT.

The V and J genes are TRBV28 and TRBJ2-5; D is undetermined. Per the germline V gene, CDR1 is MDHEN and CDR2 is SYDVKM. The CDR3 is made up of 17 amino acids. The germline V and J ends were trimmed by 5 bases and 1 base, with 20 bases remaining between them. The CDR3 DNA follows: TGTGCCAGCAGTCCTTTTATAGGCAGGACCATCCAAGAGACCCAGTACTTC. Translating gives CASSPFIGRTIQETQYF.

The chain employs TRBV4-1 and TRBJ1-2; maybe TRBD1 (5 bases). This CDR3 has 14 residues. V was clipped by 4 bases and J by 4 bases, with 13 bases between them. Per the germline V gene, CDR1 is MGHRA and CDR2 is YSYEKL. The CDR3 region is CASSRGDPVYGYTF. Here the CDR3 DNA reads TGCGCCAGCAGCCGAGGGGATCCAGTCTATGGCTACACCTTC.

The chain uses TRBV25-1 and TRBJ1-2; 8 nucleotides match TRBD1. Germline lookup yields CDR1 MGHDK and CDR2 SYGVNS. V shed 4 bases, J shed 4 bases, and the junction held 5 bases outside the gene matches. The CDR3 is 14 amino acids. The CDR3 spells CASSVTGTGYGYTF. As DNA, the CDR3 is TGTGCCAGCAGTGTCACCGGGACAGGCTATGGCTACACCTTC.

The chain carries TRBV7-3 and TRBJ2-2, with 7 bases matching TRBD2. V lost 5 bases, J lost 2 bases, and 8 bases stayed unmatched. The length of the CDR3 is 16 residues. CDR1 and CDR2 (germline): SGHTA, FQGTGA. CDR3 sequence: CASSLAGTTNTGELFF. Written as DNA, the CDR3 is TGTGCCAGCAGCCTTGCCGGGACTACTAACACCGGGGAGCTGTTTTTT.

The chain links TRBV7-8 to TRBJ2-7; maybe TRBD1 (6 bases). The V gene lost 4 bases and the J gene lost 2 bases, with 21 bases spanning the gap. Germline CDR1 and CDR2: SGHVS and FQNEAQ. CDR3 length: 17 residues. The CDR3 sequence is CASSSLGTGTLTYEQYF. The CDR3 bases are TGTGCCAGCAGCTCCCTAGGAACAGGGACCCTAACCTACGAGCAGTACTTC.